The entry that follows covers one T cell receptor beta chain sequence. The germline V gene has CDR1 MNHNY and CDR2 SVGAGI (reference sequence). This CDR3 has 13 amino acids. Trimming removed 2 bases from V and 8 bases from J; junction bases left unmatched: 0. Profiling relied on immunoSEQ multiplex PCR, and the TCRdb table lists in-frame clones only, not all of them. This sample has roughly 700,000 clones; roughly 90% occur once, and the top ten carry nearly 1.5%. This specimen belongs to a study of Ad26.COV2.S vaccination and SARS-CoV-2 variants. Treatment reported: roughly 19 received Ad26.COV2.S at low or high dose, single or two shots; a few received placebo; per-sample allocation not given. Samples analyzed were those drawn on day 63 after the first vaccine or placebo injection.

The receptor comes from a person aged 18 to 65 who received the Ad26.COV2.S COVID-19 vaccine or a placebo. V usage is TRBV6-6 and J usage is TRBJ1-2, with TRBD1 identical over 12 bases. The source material was peripheral blood, sampled in a trial of Ad26.COV2.S vaccine versus placebo. The CDR3 DNA is TGTGCCAGCAGTTACGGGACAGGGGGCGGCTACACCTTC. This codes for CASSYGTGGGYTF.